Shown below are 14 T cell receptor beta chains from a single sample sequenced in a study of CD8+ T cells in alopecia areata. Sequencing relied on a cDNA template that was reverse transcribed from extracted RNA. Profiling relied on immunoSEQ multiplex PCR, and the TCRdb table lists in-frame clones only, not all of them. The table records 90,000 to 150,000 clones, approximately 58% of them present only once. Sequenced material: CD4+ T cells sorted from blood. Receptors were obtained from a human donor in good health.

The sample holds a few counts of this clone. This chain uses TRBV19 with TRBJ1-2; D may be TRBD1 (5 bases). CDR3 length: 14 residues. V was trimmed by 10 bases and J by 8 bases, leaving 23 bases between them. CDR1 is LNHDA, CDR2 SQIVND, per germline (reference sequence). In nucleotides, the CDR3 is TGTGCCACTGGAAGGAGCGGGGCGACCCTCGGCTACACCTTC. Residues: CATGRSGATLGYTF.

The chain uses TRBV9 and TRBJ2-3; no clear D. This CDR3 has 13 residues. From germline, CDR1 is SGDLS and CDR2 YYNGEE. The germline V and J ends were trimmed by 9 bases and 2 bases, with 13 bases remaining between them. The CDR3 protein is CATARRDTDTQYF. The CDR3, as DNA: TGTGCCACCGCTAGAAGAGACACAGATACGCAGTATTTT.

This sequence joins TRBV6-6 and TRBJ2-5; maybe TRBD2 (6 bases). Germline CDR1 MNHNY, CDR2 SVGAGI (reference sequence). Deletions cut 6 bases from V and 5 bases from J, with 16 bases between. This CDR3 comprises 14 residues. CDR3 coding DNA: TGTGCCAGCAGCTCGGGACTCCGACTGGAGACCCAGTACTTC. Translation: CASSSGLRLETQYF.

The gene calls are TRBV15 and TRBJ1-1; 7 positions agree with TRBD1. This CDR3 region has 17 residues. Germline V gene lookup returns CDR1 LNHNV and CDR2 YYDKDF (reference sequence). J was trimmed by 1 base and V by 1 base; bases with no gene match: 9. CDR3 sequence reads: CATSRGYRQGTNTEAFF. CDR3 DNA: TGTGCCACCAGCAGAGGGTACCGACAGGGAACGAACACTGAAGCTTTCTTT.

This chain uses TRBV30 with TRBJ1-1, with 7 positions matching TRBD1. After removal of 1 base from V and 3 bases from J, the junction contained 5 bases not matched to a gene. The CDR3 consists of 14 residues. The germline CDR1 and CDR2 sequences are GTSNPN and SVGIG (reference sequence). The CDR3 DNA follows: TGTGCCTGGAGTGACAGGGGTGGTGACACTGAAGCTTTCTTT. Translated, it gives CAWSDRGGDTEAFF.

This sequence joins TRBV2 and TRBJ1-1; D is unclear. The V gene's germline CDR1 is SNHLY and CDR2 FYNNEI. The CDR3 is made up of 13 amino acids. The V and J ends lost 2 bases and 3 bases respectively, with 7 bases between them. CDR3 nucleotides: TGTGCCAGCAGTGAAAGGCAGTACACTGAAGCTTTCTTT. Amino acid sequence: CASSERQYTEAFF.

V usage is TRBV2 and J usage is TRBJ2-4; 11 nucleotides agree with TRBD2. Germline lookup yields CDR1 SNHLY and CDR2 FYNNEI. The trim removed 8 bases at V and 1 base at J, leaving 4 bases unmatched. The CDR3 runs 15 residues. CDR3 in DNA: TGTGCCAGCTCTAGCGGGGGGACGGCCAAAAACATTCAGTACTTC. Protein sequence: CASSSGGTAKNIQYF.

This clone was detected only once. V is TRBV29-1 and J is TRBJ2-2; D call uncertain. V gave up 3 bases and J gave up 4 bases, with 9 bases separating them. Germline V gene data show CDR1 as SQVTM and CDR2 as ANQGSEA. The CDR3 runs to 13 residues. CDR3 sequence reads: CSVDGLFTGELFF. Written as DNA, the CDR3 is TGCAGCGTTGACGGGCTCTTCACCGGGGAGCTGTTTTTT.

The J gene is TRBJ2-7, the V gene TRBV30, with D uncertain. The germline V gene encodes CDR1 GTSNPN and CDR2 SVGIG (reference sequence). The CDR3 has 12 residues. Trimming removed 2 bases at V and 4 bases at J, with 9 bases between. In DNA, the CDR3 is TGTGCCTGGAGTCGTGGAGAATACGAGCAGTACTTC. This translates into CAWSRGEYEQYF.

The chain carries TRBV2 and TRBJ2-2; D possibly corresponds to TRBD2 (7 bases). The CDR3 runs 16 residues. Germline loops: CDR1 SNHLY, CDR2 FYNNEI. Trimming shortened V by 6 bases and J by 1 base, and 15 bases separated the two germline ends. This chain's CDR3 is CASSPAGGLNTGELFF. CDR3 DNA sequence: TGTGCCAGCAGCCCTGCCGGGGGGCTGAACACCGGGGAGCTGTTTTTT.

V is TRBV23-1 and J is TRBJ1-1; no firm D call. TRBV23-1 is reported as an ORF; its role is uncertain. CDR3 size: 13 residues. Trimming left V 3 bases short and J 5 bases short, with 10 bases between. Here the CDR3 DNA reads TGCGCCAGCAGTCACCTCGGGCAGACTGAAGCTTTCTTT. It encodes CASSHLGQTEAFF.

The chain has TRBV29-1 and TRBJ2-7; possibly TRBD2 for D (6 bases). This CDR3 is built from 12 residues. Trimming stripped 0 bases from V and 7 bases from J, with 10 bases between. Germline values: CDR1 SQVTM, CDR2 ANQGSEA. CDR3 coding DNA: TGCAGCGTTGAAGAGTCCGGGGGAGAGCAGTACTTC. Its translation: CSVEESGGEQYF.

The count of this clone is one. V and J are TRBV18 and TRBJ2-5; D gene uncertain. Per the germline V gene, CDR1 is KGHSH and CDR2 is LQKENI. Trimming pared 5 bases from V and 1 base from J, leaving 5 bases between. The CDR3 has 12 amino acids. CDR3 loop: CASSLSQETQYF. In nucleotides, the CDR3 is TGTGCCAGCTCATTATCCCAAGAGACCCAGTACTTC.

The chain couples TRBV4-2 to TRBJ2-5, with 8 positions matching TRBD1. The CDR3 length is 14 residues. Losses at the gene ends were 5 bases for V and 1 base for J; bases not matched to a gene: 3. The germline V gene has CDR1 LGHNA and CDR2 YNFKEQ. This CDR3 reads CASSFGTGQETQYF. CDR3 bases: TGTGCCAGCAGCTTCGGGACAGGCCAAGAGACCCAGTACTTC.